This is a list of T cell receptor beta chains from one sample in a study of T cells expressing NK-cell markers. TCRdb re-called the 5' RACE reads and gives one entry per CDR3 protein, without DNA. The sample is made up of 500,000 to 700,000 distinct CDR3 sequences, and the top ten hold around 4% of it. The material sequenced was blood T cells: a sorted CD56 or NKG2C T cell subset, CD4+ or CD8+ T cells, or bulk PBMC T cells (not recorded which). The receptor set was obtained from a young man in good health. Each CDR3 is given with its conserved first and last residue. The order of the fields is CDR3 protein, V gene, J gene.

CDR3 protein: CASSALSGTSGSRADTQYF; V gene: TRBV6-1; J gene: TRBJ2-3
CDR3 protein: CSGLGQGATDTQYF; V gene: TRBV20-1; J gene: TRBJ2-3
CDR3 protein: CASSPSPGWSGASGNTIYF; V gene: TRBV27; J gene: TRBJ1-3
CDR3 protein: CASSQGLADTDTQYF; V gene: TRBV3-1; J gene: TRBJ2-3
CDR3 protein: CSARQGGIYEQYF; V gene: TRBV29-1; J gene: TRBJ2-7
CDR3 protein: CASSLMGNLIEETQYF; V gene: TRBV28; J gene: TRBJ2-5
CDR3 protein: CASSQDQGLGGADTQYF; V gene: TRBV14; J gene: TRBJ2-3
CDR3 protein: CASNSARGLSGANVLTF; V gene: TRBV12-3/TRBV12-4; J gene: TRBJ2-6
CDR3 protein: CSVDKTGAAGYTF; V gene: TRBV29-1; J gene: TRBJ1-2
CDR3 protein: CASSYRGLPYYEQYF; V gene: TRBV6-5; J gene: TRBJ2-7
CDR3 protein: CSARPGQLNTGELFF; V gene: TRBV20-1; J gene: TRBJ2-2
CDR3 protein: CSAPGTSRLPTDTQYF; V gene: TRBV20-1; J gene: TRBJ2-3
CDR3 protein: CASSSTGGLNEQYF; V gene: TRBV12-3/TRBV12-4; J gene: TRBJ2-7
CDR3 protein: CASSLSGSETQYF; V gene: TRBV27; J gene: TRBJ2-5
CDR3 protein: CASGQDYSTDTQYF; V gene: TRBV5-6; J gene: TRBJ2-3
CDR3 protein: CASSQEGLAGREQYF; V gene: TRBV4-3; J gene: TRBJ2-7
CDR3 protein: CSASRTDHQPQHF; V gene: TRBV20-1; J gene: TRBJ1-5
CDR3 protein: CSGASPGRNTEAFF; V gene: TRBV29-1; J gene: TRBJ1-1
CDR3 protein: CASSPGQDTYEQYF; V gene: TRBV14; J gene: TRBJ2-7
CDR3 protein: CASSLTPGHGQETQYF; V gene: TRBV7-9; J gene: TRBJ2-5
CDR3 protein: CASSSPAGGPVTGELFF; V gene: TRBV12-3/TRBV12-4; J gene: TRBJ2-2
CDR3 protein: CASTGGSPYEQYF; V gene: TRBV6-2/TRBV6-3; J gene: TRBJ2-7